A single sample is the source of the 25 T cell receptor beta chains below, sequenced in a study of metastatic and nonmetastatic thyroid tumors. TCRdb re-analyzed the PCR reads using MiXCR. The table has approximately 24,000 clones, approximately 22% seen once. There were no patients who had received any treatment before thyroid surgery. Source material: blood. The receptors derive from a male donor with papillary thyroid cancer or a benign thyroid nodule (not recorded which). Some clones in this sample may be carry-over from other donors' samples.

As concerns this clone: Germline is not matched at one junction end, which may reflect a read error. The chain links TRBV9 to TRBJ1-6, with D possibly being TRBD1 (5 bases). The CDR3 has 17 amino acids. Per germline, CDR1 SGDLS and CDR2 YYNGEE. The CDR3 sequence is CASSVAPGVGQNSPLNF. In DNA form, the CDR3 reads TGTGCCAGCAGCGTAGCCCCGGGCGTGGGGCAAAATTCACCCCTCAACTTT.

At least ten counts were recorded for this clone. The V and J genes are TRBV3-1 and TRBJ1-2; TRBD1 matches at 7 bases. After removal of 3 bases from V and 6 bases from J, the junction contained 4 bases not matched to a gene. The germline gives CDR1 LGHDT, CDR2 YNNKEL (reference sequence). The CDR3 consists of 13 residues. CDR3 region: CASSHNTGDGYTF. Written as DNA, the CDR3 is TGTGCCAGCAGCCACAATACAGGGGATGGCTACACCTTC.

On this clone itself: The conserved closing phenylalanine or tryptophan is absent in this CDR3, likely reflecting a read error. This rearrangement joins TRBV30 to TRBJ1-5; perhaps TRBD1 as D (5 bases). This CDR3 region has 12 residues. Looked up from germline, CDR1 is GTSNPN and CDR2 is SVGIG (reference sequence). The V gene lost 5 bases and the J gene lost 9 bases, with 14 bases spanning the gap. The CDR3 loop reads CAWDRGFGPQHL. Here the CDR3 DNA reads TGTGCCTGGGACCGGGGCTTCGGGCCCCAGCATCTT.

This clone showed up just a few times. The CDR3 DNA sequence: TGTGCCAGCAGCTCAAAGGTGCGGGTACACTACTATCAGTACTTC. It specifies CASSSKVRVHYYQYF. The chain has TRBV11-3 and TRBJ2-7, with a weak D call TRBD2 (5 bases). CDR3 length: 15 amino acids. V dropped 4 bases and J dropped 10 bases, with 23 bases sitting between them. Germline values: CDR1 SGHNT, CDR2 YENEEA.

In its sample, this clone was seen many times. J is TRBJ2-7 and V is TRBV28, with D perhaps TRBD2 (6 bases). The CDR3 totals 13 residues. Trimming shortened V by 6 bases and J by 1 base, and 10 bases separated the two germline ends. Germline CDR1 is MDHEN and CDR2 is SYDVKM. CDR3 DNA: TGTGCCAGCAGGTGGGGGAGGTCCTACGAGCAGTACTTC. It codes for CASRWGRSYEQYF.

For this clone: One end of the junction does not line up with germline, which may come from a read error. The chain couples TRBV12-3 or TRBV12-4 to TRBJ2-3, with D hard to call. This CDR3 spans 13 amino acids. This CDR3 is CASNPNRTDRQYF. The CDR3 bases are TGTGCCAGCAACCCTAATAGAACAGATAGGCAGTATTTT.

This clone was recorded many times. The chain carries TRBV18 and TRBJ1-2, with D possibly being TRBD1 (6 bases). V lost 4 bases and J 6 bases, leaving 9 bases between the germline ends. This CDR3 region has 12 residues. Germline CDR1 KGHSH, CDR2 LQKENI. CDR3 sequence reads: CASSRGGNGYTF. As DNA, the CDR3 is TGTGCCAGCTCACGAGGGGGGAATGGCTACACCTTC.

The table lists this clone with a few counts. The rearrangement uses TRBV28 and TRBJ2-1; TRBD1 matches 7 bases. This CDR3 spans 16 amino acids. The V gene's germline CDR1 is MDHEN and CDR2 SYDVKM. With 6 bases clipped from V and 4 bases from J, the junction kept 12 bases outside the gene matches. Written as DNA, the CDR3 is TGTGCCAGCAGCGCCCGGACAGGATTCTCATACAATGAGCAGTTCTTC. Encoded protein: CASSARTGFSYNEQFF.

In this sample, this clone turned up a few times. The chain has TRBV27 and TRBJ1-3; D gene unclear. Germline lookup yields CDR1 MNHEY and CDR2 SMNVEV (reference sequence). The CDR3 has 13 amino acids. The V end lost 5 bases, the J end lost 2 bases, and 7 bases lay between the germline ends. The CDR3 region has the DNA TGTGCCAGCAGTATGACCCCTGGAAACACCATATATTTT. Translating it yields CASSMTPGNTIYF.

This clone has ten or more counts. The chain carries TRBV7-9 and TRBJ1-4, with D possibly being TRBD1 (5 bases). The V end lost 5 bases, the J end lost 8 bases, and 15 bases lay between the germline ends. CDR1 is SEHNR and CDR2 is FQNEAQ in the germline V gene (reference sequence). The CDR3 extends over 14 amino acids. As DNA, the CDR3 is TGTGCCAGCAGCCAGTCGGTGGGGGGAGAAAAACTGTTTTTT. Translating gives CASSQSVGGEKLFF.

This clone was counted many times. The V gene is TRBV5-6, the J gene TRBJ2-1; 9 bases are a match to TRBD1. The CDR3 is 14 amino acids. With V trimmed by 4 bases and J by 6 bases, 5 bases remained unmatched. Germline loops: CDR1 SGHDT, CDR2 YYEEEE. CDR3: CASSAGTGINEQFF. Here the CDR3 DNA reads TGTGCCAGCAGCGCCGGGACAGGGATCAATGAGCAGTTCTTC.

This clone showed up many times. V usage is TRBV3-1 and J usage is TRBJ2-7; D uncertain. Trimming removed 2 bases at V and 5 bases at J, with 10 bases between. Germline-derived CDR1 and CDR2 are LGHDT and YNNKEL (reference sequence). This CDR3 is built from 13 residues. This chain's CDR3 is CASSQRAVDEQYF. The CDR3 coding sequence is TGTGCCAGCAGCCAAAGGGCCGTCGACGAGCAGTACTTC.

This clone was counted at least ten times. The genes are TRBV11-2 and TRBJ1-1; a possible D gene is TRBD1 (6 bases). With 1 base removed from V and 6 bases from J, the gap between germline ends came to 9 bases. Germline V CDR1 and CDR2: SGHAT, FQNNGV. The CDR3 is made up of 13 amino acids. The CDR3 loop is CASSLGGGPEAFF. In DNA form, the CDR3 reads TGTGCCAGCAGCTTAGGAGGGGGGCCTGAAGCTTTCTTT.

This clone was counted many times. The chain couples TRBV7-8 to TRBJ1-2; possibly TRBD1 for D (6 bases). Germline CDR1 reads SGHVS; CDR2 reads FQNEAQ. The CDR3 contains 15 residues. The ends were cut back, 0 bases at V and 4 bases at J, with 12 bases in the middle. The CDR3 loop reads CASSLAPRTVYGYTF. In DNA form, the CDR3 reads TGTGCCAGCAGCTTAGCGCCTAGGACAGTCTATGGCTACACCTTC.

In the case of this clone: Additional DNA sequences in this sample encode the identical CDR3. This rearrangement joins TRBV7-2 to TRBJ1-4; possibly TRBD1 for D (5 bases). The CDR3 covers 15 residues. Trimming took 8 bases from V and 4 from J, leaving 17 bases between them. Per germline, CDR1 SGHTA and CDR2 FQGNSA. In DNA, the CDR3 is TGTGCCAGCTCCTTAGGCGGGGGACTTAATGAAAAACTGTTTTTT. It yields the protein CASSLGGGLNEKLFF.

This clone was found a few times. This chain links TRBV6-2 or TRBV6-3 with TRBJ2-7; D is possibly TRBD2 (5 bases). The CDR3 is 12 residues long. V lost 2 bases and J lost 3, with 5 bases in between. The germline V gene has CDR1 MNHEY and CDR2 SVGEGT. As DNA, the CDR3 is TGTGCCAGCAGTTACGAGGGCTACGAGCAGTACTTC. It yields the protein CASSYEGYEQYF.

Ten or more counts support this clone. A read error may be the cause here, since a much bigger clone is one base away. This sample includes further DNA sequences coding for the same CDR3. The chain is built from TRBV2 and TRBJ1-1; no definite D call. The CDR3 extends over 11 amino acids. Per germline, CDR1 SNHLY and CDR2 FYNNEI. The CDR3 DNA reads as TGTGCTAGCTCCCAGCAAGATGAAGCTTTCTTT. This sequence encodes CASSQQDEAFF.

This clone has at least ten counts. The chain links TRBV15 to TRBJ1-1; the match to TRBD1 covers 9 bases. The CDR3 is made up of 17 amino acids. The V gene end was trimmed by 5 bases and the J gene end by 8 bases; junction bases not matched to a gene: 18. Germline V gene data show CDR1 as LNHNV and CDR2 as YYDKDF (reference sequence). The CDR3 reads CATSGIDRGKRSWEAFF. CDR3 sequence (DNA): TGTGCCACCAGCGGCATAGACAGGGGGAAAAGAAGTTGGGAAGCTTTCTTT.

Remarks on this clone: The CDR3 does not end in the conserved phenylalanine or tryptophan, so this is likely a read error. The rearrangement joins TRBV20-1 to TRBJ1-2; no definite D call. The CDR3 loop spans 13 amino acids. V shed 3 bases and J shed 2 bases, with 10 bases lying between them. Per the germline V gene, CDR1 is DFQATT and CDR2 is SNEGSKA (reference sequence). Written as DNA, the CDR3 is TGCAGTGCTAGCCAAACCGGGAACTATGGCTACACCTTG. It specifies CSASQTGNYGYTL.

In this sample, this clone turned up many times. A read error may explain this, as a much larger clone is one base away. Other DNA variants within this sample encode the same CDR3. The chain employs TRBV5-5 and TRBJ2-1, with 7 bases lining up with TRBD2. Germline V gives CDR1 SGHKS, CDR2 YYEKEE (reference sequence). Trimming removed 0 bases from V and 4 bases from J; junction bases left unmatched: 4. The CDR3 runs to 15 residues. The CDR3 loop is CASSLGPAGYNEQFF. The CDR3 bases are TGTGCCAGCAGCTTGGGACCAGCGGGATACAATGAGCAGTTCTTC.

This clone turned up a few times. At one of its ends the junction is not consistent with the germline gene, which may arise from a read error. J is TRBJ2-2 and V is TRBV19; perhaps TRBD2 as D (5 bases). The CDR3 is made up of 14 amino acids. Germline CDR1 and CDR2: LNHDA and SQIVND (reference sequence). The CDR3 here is CASSPHLNTGELFF. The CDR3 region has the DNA TGTGCCAGTAGTCCGCACCTAAATACCGGGGAGCTTTTTTTT.

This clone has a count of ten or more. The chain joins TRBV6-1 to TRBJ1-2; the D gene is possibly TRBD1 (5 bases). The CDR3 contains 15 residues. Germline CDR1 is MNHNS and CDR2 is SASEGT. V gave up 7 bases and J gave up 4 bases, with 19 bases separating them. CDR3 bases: TGTGCCAGCACCTCCCGGGGGGAACTCGGCTATGGCTACACCTTC. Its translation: CASTSRGELGYGYTF.

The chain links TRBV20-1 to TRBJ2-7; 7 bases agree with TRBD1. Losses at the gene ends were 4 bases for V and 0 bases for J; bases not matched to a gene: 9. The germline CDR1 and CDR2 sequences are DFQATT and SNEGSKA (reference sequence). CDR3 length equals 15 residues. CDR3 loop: CSATRTGTTSYEQYF. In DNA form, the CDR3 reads TGCAGTGCTACGAGGACAGGTACGACCTCCTACGAGCAGTACTTC.

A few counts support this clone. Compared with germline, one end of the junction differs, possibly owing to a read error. The CDR3 region is CASRLGQYTYNEQFF. CDR3 DNA sequence: TGCGCCAGCAGATTGGGGCAGTATACCTACAATGAGCAGTTCTTC. The rearrangement joins TRBV5-1 to TRBJ2-1, with D tentatively TRBD1 (5 bases). The germline CDR1 and CDR2 sequences are SGHRS and YFSETQ. The CDR3 spans 15 residues.

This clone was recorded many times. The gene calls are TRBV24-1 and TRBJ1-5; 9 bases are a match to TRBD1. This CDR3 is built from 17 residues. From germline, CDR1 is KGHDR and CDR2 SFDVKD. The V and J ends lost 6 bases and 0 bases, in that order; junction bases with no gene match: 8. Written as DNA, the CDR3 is TGTGCCACCAGTCCGACCGGGACAGGGTATAGCAATCAGCCCCAGCATTTT. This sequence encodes CATSPTGTGYSNQPQHF.